These 29 T cell receptor beta chains came from one sample sequenced in a study of T cell responses to AZD1222 COVID-19 vaccine. Repertoires were generated with immunoSEQ multiplex PCR, while TCRdb's copy carries only in-frame clones and drops some. The sample gives some 150,000 clones, over 80% of which show up once; 8% to 10% is in the top ten. Sequences were derived from peripheral blood, sampled 28 days after the second AZD1222 dose. The receptor set was obtained from an adult who received the AZD1222 COVID-19 vaccine.

The rearrangement joins TRBV20-1 to TRBJ1-1; 9 nucleotides agree with TRBD1. Germline V gene data show CDR1 as DFQATT and CDR2 as SNEGSKA (reference sequence). V was clipped by 3 bases and J by 3 bases; unmatched bases: 8. CDR3 length: 15 amino acids. The CDR3 bases are TGCAGTGCTAGTTGGACAGGGGAGGTCGACACTGAAGCTTTCTTT. It encodes CSASWTGEVDTEAFF.

The V and J genes are TRBV10-3 and TRBJ2-7; 12 nucleotides align to TRBD2. The germline CDR1 and CDR2 sequences are ENHRY and SYGVKD. CDR3 length equals 15 residues. Trimming removed 7 bases from V and 4 bases from J; junction bases left unmatched: 8. CDR3 protein: CAITSATSGSYEQYF. CDR3 sequence (DNA): TGTGCCATCACCTCTGCGACTAGCGGGAGTTACGAGCAGTACTTC.

The V gene is TRBV5-1, the J gene TRBJ2-3, with D unresolved. CDR3 length: 17 amino acids. Germline V lookup: CDR1 SGHRS, CDR2 YFSETQ. Trimming removed 0 bases from V and 0 bases from J, with 14 bases in between. CDR3 sequence: CASSLGRIATSTDTQYF. Written as DNA, the CDR3 is TGCGCCAGCAGCTTGGGGCGGATTGCGACTAGCACAGATACGCAGTATTTT.

This clone was found many times. The rearrangement links TRBV24-1 to TRBJ2-1; TRBD1 might be the D (5 bases). This CDR3 contains 16 residues. V dropped 3 bases and J dropped 7 bases, with 18 bases sitting between them. CDR1 is KGHDR, CDR2 SFDVKD, per germline. The CDR3 protein is CATSDVQGRRTNEQFF. The CDR3 nucleotides read TGTGCCACCAGTGATGTTCAGGGCAGGCGAACTAATGAGCAGTTCTTC.

The chain joins TRBV5-1 to TRBJ1-2; possible D gene TRBD1, 6 bases. Germline CDR1 reads SGHRS; CDR2 reads YFSETQ. Trimming cost V 4 bases and J 8 bases, with 15 bases left between them. The CDR3 consists of 13 residues. CDR3 sequence reads: CASSPDRQLGYTF. CDR3 DNA sequence: TGCGCCAGCAGCCCCGACAGGCAACTAGGCTACACCTTC.

The gene calls are TRBV7-6 and TRBJ2-5; TRBD1 is a possible D gene (6 bases). Germline-derived CDR1 and CDR2 are SGHVS and FNYEAQ. V was trimmed by 4 bases and J by 9 bases, leaving 9 bases between them. This CDR3 comprises 11 residues. CDR3 in DNA: TGTGCCAGCAGCTCAGAGGGGGCCCAGTACTTC. Translating gives CASSSEGAQYF.

V and J are TRBV9 and TRBJ2-1, with D possibly TRBD2 on 6 matching bases. Germline loops: CDR1 SGDLS, CDR2 YYNGEE. There are 15 residues in the CDR3. V was cut by 3 bases and J by 0 bases, with 10 bases left in between. The CDR3 is CASSGRGNSYNEQFF. Here the CDR3 DNA reads TGTGCCAGCAGCGGGCGGGGAAACTCCTACAATGAGCAGTTCTTC.

The rearrangement uses TRBV9 and TRBJ1-2; TRBD1 might be the D (5 bases). The CDR3 length is 16 residues. V shed 0 bases and J shed 6 bases, with 18 bases lying between them. From germline, CDR1 is SGDLS and CDR2 YYNGEE. The CDR3 sequence: CASSVGGRGRNDGYTF. CDR3 nucleotide sequence: TGTGCCAGCAGCGTAGGGGGGAGAGGAAGGAATGATGGCTACACCTTC. Using reference TRBV9 and TRBJ1-2 for the parts outside the CDR3, the full variable domain is DSGVTQTPKHLITATGQRVTLRCSPRSGDLSVYWYQQSLDQGLQFLIQYYNGEERAKGNILERFSAQQFPDLHSELNLSSLELGDSALYFCASSVGGRGRNDGYTFGSGTRLTVV.

CDR3 DNA: TGTGCCAGCAGCCGCACAGGGGTTGGAAACACCATATATTTT. It encodes CASSRTGVGNTIYF. The chain couples TRBV7-9 to TRBJ1-3, with 7 bases identical to TRBD1. Unmatched junction bases numbered 4, after V lost 5 bases and J lost 3 bases. Germline V lookup: CDR1 SEHNR, CDR2 FQNEAQ (reference sequence). The length of the CDR3 is 14 residues. Based on the CDR3 plus reference TRBV7-9 and TRBJ1-3, the full variable domain is DTGVSQNPRHKITKRGQNVTFRCDPISEHNRLYWYRQTLGQGPEFLTYFQNEAQLEKSRLLSDRFSAERPKGSFSTLEIQRTEQGDSAMYLCASSRTGVGNTIYFGEGSWLTVV.

To note about this clone: This sample includes further DNA sequences coding for the same CDR3. The V and J genes are TRBV4-3 and TRBJ1-5; no clear D. Trimming took off 4 bases at V and 3 bases at J, with 7 bases between the two ends. Germline V CDR1 and CDR2: LGHNA, YSLEER. The CDR3 covers 13 residues. The chain's CDR3 is CASSLGFNQPQHF. DNA for the CDR3: TGCGCCAGCAGCCTCGGGTTCAATCAGCCCCAGCATTTT.

The rearrangement links TRBV11-2 to TRBJ2-6, with unresolved D. CDR3 length: 13 residues. Germline V gene data show CDR1 as SGHAT and CDR2 as FQNNGV. Trimming took off 4 bases at V and 4 bases at J, with 5 bases between the two ends. The CDR3 DNA reads TGTGCCAGCAGCTACCCAGGGGCCAACGTCCTGACTTTC. Amino acids: CASSYPGANVLTF.

This chain joins TRBV19 and TRBJ2-2; D is ambiguous. The CDR3 has 15 residues. Trimming pared 7 bases from V and 0 bases from J, leaving 12 bases between. The germline CDR1 and CDR2 sequences are LNHDA and SQIVND (reference sequence). In DNA, the CDR3 is TGTGCCAGTACGTTCGGCAATCCGAACACCGGGGAGCTGTTTTTT. This encodes CASTFGNPNTGELFF.

This sequence joins TRBV4-3 and TRBJ2-1; 8 positions agree with TRBD2. The CDR3 is 15 residues long. J gave up 10 bases and V 0 bases, and 8 bases lay outside the gene matches. Germline V gives CDR1 LGHNA, CDR2 YSLEER. The CDR3 reads CASSQEPGLVGEQFF. The CDR3, as DNA: TGCGCCAGCAGCCAAGAGCCGGGACTAGTAGGCGAGCAGTTCTTC.

The V and J genes are TRBV24-1 and TRBJ2-7; D not resolved. Germline CDR1 and CDR2: KGHDR and SFDVKD. The CDR3 covers 13 residues. V was clipped by 0 bases and J by 3 bases, with 5 bases between them. CDR3 sequence reads: CATSDLGVYEQYF. The CDR3 coding sequence is TGTGCCACCAGTGATTTGGGGGTCTACGAGCAGTACTTC.

The chain links TRBV7-2 to TRBJ2-7; D remains unclear. Looked up from germline, CDR1 is SGHTA and CDR2 is FQGNSA. CDR3 length: 12 amino acids. V dropped 2 bases and J dropped 3 bases, with 5 bases sitting between them. CDR3 residues: CASSLNDYEQYF. CDR3 nucleotide sequence: TGTGCCAGCAGCTTAAACGACTACGAGCAGTACTTC.

This rearrangement joins TRBV28 to TRBJ2-6; a weak D match, TRBD2 (5 bases). The CDR3 totals 14 residues. The germline V gene encodes CDR1 MDHEN and CDR2 SYDVKM. Trimming cost V 7 bases and J 0 bases, with 7 bases left between them. DNA of the CDR3: TGTGCCAGCATCGGGGACTCTGGGGCCAACGTCCTGACTTTC. Protein sequence: CASIGDSGANVLTF.

CDR3 bases: TGTGCCAGCTCACCGAACACAGGGGGACCGAACACCGGGGAGCTGTTTTTT. It translates to CASSPNTGGPNTGELFF. The J gene is TRBJ2-2, the V gene TRBV18; 8 bases agree with TRBD1. V gave up 3 bases and J gave up 0 bases; unmatched junction bases: 6. The V gene's germline CDR1 is KGHSH and CDR2 LQKENI. The CDR3 totals 17 residues.

The chain links TRBV7-8 to TRBJ2-3, with D tentatively TRBD1 (6 bases). There are 19 residues in the CDR3. The V and J ends lost 8 bases and 1 base respectively, with 28 bases between them. The V gene's germline CDR1 is SGHVS and CDR2 FQNEAQ. The CDR3 protein is CASSRTRARGTGRTDTQYF. The CDR3 bases are TGTGCCAGCTCCCGAACCCGGGCCAGGGGAACGGGACGCACAGATACGCAGTATTTT.

The chain employs TRBV29-1 and TRBJ1-1; D gene unclear. Germline loops: CDR1 SQVTM, CDR2 ANQGSEA. The CDR3 runs to 15 residues. The ends were cut back, 1 base at V and 1 base at J, with 13 bases in the middle. The CDR3 coding sequence is TGCAGCGTTGAAGGGCCCCGAGCCAGGAACACTGAAGCTTTCTTT. It yields the protein CSVEGPRARNTEAFF.

The rearrangement uses TRBV28 and TRBJ2-7; D call uncertain. This CDR3 comprises 13 residues. The germline gives CDR1 MDHEN, CDR2 SYDVKM. V gave up 7 bases and J gave up 1 base, with 11 bases separating them. CDR3 nucleotide sequence: TGTGCCAGCAAAGGCTACAATTCCTACGAGCAGTACTTC. Amino acid sequence: CASKGYNSYEQYF.

The chain employs TRBV4-3 and TRBJ2-7; TRBD1 matches at 11 bases. This CDR3 region has 15 residues. Germline V lookup: CDR1 LGHNA, CDR2 YSLEER. The J segment lost 4 bases and the V segment lost 3 bases, leaving 5 bases of the junction unmatched. CDR3: CASSHRTGGEYEQYF. Written as DNA, the CDR3 is TGCGCCAGCAGCCACCGGACAGGGGGCGAATACGAGCAGTACTTC.

The chain links TRBV19 to TRBJ1-2; a possible D gene is TRBD1 (5 bases). The germline CDR1 and CDR2 sequences are LNHDA and SQIVND (reference sequence). V lost 6 bases and J 8 bases, leaving 22 bases between the germline ends. The CDR3 sequence is 15 residues long. The CDR3, as DNA: TGTGCCAGTAGCAATGAGGAGGGCCTTTGGGGCGGCTACACCTTC. It encodes CASSNEEGLWGGYTF.

This rearrangement joins TRBV30 to TRBJ1-4, with 11 bases aligning to TRBD1. Germline loops: CDR1 GTSNPN, CDR2 SVGIG (reference sequence). The CDR3 spans 15 residues. V lost 2 bases, J lost 7 bases, and 6 bases stayed unmatched. CDR3 sequence reads: CAWSPPGTGGEKLFF. Here the CDR3 DNA reads TGTGCCTGGAGTCCCCCCGGGACAGGGGGTGAAAAACTGTTTTTT. The whole variable domain, remainder taken from reference TRBV30 and TRBJ1-4, is SQTIHQWPATLVQPVGSPLSLECTVEGTSNPNLYWYRQAAGRGLQLLFYSVGIGQISSEVPQNLSASRPQDRQFILSSKKLLLSDSGFYLCAWSPPGTGGEKLFFGSGTQLSVL.

As to this clone: The identical CDR3 is also encoded by other nucleotide sequences in the sample. V usage is TRBV3-1 (or the pseudogene TRBV3-2) and J usage is TRBJ2-2; 9 nucleotides agree with TRBD1. This CDR3 region has 15 residues. The V segment lost 4 bases and the J segment 3 bases; nucleotides outside the gene matches: 3. Looked up from germline, CDR1 is LGHDT and CDR2 is YNNKEL (reference sequence). CDR3 in amino acids: CASSPDRGYTGELFF. CDR3 nucleotide sequence: TGTGCCAGCAGCCCGGACAGGGGTTACACCGGGGAGCTGTTTTTT.

The chain recombines TRBV27 with TRBJ1-2; D ambiguous. This CDR3 comprises 15 residues. Trimming removed 2 bases at V and 7 bases at J, with 17 bases between. Germline V CDR1 and CDR2: MNHEY, SMNVEV (reference sequence). DNA for the CDR3: TGTGCCAGCAGTTTAATTGCCCTCTCACGAGGTGGCTACACCTTC. Its translation is CASSLIALSRGGYTF.

V is TRBV6-9 and J is TRBJ2-2; maybe TRBD2 (5 bases). CDR1 and CDR2 from the germline V gene are MNHGY and SVAAGI. V lost 7 bases, J lost 5 bases, and 17 bases lay in between. CDR3 size: 15 residues. CDR3 in amino acids: CASNRAEPGTGELFF. DNA for the CDR3: TGTGCCAGCAATCGGGCGGAGCCGGGGACCGGGGAGCTGTTTTTT.

This clone has more than one count but fewer than ten. The CDR3 DNA is TGTGCCATCAGTGGTTCCGGGACAGGGGGCACCGGGGAGCTGTTTTTT. Amino acid sequence: CAISGSGTGGTGELFF. This sequence joins TRBV10-3 and TRBJ2-2, with 11 nucleotides matching TRBD1. With V trimmed by 4 bases and J by 4 bases, 5 bases remained unmatched. This CDR3 contains 16 residues. Per germline, CDR1 ENHRY and CDR2 SYGVKD.

J is TRBJ2-1 and V is TRBV24-1; D may be TRBD1 (6 bases). Germline lookup yields CDR1 KGHDR and CDR2 SFDVKD. V was cut by 10 bases and J by 1 base, with 13 bases left in between. This CDR3 is 14 amino acids long. The CDR3 nucleotides are TGTGCCACGGTCAGGGGAAGTTCCTACAATGAGCAGTTCTTC. Its translation: CATVRGSSYNEQFF.

This clone was counted only a few times. This sequence joins TRBV30 and TRBJ1-1, with D perhaps TRBD1 (5 bases). V was trimmed by 3 bases and J by 5 bases, leaving 16 bases between them. CDR3 length: 14 amino acids. Germline values: CDR1 GTSNPN, CDR2 SVGIG (reference sequence). The CDR3 coding sequence is TGTGCCTGGAGCCGGGACGGGGTGATGACTGAAGCTTTCTTT. Its protein is CAWSRDGVMTEAFF.